The entry below describes one TCR beta chain. The antigen remains unidentified. The study ran its PCR with 60 Vbeta and 13 Jbeta primers. Produced via immunoSEQ multiplex PCR; TCRdb's table is partial and in-frame only. The listing records about 67,000 clones. The data were obtained in a study of cytomegalovirus exposure and HLA in healthy donors. Study-wide findings and caveats: High specificity and sensitivity for cytomegalovirus status were reported for the classifier.

V was cut by 4 bases and J by 10 bases, with 18 bases left in between. CDR1 is SGHTS, CDR2 YDEGEE, per germline. CDR3 length: 14 amino acids. V is TRBV5-8 and J is TRBJ2-1; a weak D match, TRBD2 (6 bases). Sequencing used PBMCs. This TCR derives from a man aged 25 to 40 in good health and CMV-seropositive. CDR3 protein: CASSLLPTSREQFF. CDR3 DNA: TGTGCCAGCAGCCTACTGCCTACTAGCCGAGAGCAGTTCTTC.